This TCR beta chain emerged from a study of low-dose radiotherapy and immunotherapy resistance in tumors (dated 2022 in TCRdb). For the study in its entirety: In Cohort 1, each fraction delivered 0.5 Gy every 2 weeks, and the prescribed total PTV dose was 6.5 Gy. In Cohort 2, 1 Gy per fraction was delivered every two weeks, for a total of 13 Gy over 26 weeks. Patients were given nivolumab as a 240 mg flat dose every two weeks and ipilimumab at 1 mg/kg every six weeks, with both drugs delivered intravenously. Every two weeks, patients got intravenous cyclophosphamide at 200 mg/m2, given one day ahead of each radiation and immunotherapy administration. Aspirin 300 mg was taken orally once daily by patients for four cycles, starting on cycle 1 day 1. Trial participants were not randomized into treatment groups. Eight patients were included in the translational analysis: three from the first dose cohort and the first five from the second dose cohort.

In its sample, this clonotype was seen many times. This receptor's antigen is unknown. Base qualities are missing; no much larger clone stands one base away. From the cysteine through the phenylalanine, the CDR3 covers 14 amino acids. The retained sequence is limited to the CDR3, 42 bases, with the frame set at the first base. For CDR1 and CDR2, the germline V gene lists KGHDR and SFDVKD. At the junction V is shortened by 9 bases and J by 7 bases; bases outside the gene matches: 8. Sequencing used an Illumina HiSeq 2500. Superscript III and a set of TRAV- and TRBV-specific primers were used to synthesize first-strand cDNA, so that both TCRalpha and TCRbeta chains were covered. TCRs were amplified with Phusion for 20 PCR cycles, with a constant-region primer paired with the adapter attached to the V primers. Amplification of the isolated mRNA was done with the MessageAmp II aRNA Amplification Kit, which involved an approximately 16-hour in vitro transcription at 37 degrees C. mRNA for TCR sequencing was isolated with the Dynabeads mRNA DIRECT Purification Kit. Indexed Illumina adapters were added in a second Phusion PCR of approximately 25 cycles, after which AMPure XP beads were used to purify the products. As for the authors' bioinformatics: Using custom Perl scripts, TCR sequences encoding the same protein were pooled, out-of-frame sequences were removed, and the abundance of each clonotype was computed. The analysis excluded TCR sequences that were supported by just one read. Shannon entropy, Gini index, clonality, richness, and the frequency of TCRs shared between repertoires were included as repertoire metrics. The raw public data were reprocessed by TCRdb itself: fastp quality trimming at Q25, MiXCR clonotype calling, in-frame beta chains only. A single entry per CDR3 protein holds the most common genes and DNA from its merged rows. Here the V and J calls rest on TCRdb's processing, not on the authors' analysis. A total of more than 50,000 distinct CDR3 sequences appear in this sample, about 23% of them only once. The ten top clones hold 5.5% to 8.5% of the sample.

The intended sense of this specimen's time point label: after trial treatment. This specimen's treatment or condition label, interpreted: LDRT plus nivolumab, ipilimumab, low-dose cyclophosphamide and aspirin (RACIN trial). Donors were enrolled in RACIN, a single-arm phase I dose-escalation trial in which nivolumab, ipilimumab, aspirin, low-dose cyclophosphamide and low-dose radiotherapy were combined. Eligible patients had advanced, TIL-negative solid tumors. The sequence is built from TRBV24-1 and TRBJ2-1; 10 junctional bases match TRBD2. The input for sequencing was PBMCs, taken after low-dose radiotherapy plus immunotherapy. The sequence was obtained from a male donor with prostate cancer. The DNA sequence is as follows: TGTGCCACCCAGCGGGAGGGAACATTAAATGAGCAGTTCTTC. Translated, it reads CATQREGTLNEQFF.